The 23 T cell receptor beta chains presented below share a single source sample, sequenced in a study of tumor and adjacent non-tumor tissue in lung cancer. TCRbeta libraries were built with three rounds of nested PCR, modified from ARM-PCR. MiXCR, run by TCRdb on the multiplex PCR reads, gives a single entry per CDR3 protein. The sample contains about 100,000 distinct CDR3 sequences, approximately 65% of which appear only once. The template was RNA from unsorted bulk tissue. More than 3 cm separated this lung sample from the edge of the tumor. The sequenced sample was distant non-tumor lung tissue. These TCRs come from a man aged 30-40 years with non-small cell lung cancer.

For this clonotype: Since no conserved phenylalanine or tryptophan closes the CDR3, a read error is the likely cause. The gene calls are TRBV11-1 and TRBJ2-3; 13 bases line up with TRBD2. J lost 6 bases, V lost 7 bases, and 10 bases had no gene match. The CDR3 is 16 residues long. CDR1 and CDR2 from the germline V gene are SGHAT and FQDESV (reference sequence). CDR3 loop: CASTRSLAGGADTQYL. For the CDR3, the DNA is TGTGCCAGCACCCGTTCACTAGCGGGAGGGGCCGATACGCAGTATCTT.

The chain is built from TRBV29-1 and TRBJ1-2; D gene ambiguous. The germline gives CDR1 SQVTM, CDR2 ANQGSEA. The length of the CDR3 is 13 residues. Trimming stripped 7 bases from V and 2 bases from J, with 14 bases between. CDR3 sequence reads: CSGGGGRNYGYTF. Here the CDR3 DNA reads TGCAGCGGGGGTGGCGGACGGAACTATGGCTACACCTTC.

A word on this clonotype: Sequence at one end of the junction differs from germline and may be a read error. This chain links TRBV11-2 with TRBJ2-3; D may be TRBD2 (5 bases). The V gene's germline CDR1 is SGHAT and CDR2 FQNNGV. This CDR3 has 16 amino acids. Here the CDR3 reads CASSVDYAEGPDTQYF. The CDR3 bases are TGTGCCAGCAGCGTAGACTACGCGGAAGGACCAGATACACAGTATTTT. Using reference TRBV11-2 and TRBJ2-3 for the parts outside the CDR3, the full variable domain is EAGVAQSPRYKIIEKRQSVAFWCNPISGHATLYWYQQILGQGPKLLIQFQNNGVVDDSQLPKDRFSAERLKGVDSTLKIQPAKLEDSAVYLCASSVDYAEGPDTQYFGPGTRLTVL.

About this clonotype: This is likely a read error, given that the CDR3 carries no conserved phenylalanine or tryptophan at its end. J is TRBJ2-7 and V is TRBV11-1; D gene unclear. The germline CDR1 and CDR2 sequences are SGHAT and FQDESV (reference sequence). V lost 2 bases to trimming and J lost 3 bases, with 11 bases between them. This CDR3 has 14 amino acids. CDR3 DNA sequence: TGTGCCAGCAGCTTAACACCGACTGACTACGAGCAGTACCTC. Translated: CASSLTPTDYEQYL.

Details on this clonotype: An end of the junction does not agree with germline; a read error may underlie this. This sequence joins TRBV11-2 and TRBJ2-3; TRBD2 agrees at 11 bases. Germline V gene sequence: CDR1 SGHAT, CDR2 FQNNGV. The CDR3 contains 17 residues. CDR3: CTSSLSLAGGPTDTQYF. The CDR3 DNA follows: TGTACCAGCAGCTTATCCTTAGCGGGAGGGCCGACAGATACGCAGTATTTT.

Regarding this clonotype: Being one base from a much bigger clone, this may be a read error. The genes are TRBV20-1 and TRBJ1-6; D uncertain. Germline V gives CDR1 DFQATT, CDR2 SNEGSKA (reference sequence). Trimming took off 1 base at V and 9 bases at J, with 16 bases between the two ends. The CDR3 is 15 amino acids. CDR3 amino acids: CSARVSMGYGSPLHF. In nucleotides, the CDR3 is TGCAGTGCTAGAGTTTCCATGGGTTACGGTTCACCCCTCCACTTT.

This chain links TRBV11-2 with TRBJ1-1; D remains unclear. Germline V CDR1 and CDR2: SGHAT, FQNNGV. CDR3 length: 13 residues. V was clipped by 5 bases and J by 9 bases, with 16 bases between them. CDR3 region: CASSRNSGYQAFF. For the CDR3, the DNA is TGTGCCAGCAGCCGTAACAGCGGGTACCAAGCTTTCTTT.

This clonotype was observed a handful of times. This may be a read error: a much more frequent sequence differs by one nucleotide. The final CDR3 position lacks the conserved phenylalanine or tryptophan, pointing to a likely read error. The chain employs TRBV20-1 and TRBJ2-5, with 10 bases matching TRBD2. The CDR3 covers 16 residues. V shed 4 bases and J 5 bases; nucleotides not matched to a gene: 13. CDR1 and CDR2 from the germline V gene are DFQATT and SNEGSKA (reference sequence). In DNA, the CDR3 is TGCAGTGCTAAGGGCGTTCTAGCGGGGGACGTGGAGACCCAGTACCTC. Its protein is CSAKGVLAGDVETQYL.

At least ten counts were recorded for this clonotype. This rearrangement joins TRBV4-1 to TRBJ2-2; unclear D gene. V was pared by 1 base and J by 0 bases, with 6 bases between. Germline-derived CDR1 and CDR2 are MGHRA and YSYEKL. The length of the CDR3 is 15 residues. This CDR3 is CASSQGQTNTGELFF. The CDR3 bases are TGCGCCAGCAGCCAAGGCCAGACGAACACCGGGGAGCTGTTTTTT.

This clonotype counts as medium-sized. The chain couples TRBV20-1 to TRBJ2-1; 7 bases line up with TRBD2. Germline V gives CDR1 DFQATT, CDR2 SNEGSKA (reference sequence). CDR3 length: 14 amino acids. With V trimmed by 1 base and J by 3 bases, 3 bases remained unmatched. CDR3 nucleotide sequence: TGCAGTGCTAGAGCCGCGGGAGACTACAATGAGCAGTTCTTC. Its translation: CSARAAGDYNEQFF.

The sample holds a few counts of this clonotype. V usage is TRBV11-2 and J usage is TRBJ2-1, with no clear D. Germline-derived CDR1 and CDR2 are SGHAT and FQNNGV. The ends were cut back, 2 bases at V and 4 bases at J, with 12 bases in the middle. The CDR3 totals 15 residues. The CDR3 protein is CASSLTRGAYNEQFF. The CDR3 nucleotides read TGTGCCAGCAGCTTAACCCGAGGAGCGTACAATGAGCAGTTCTTC.

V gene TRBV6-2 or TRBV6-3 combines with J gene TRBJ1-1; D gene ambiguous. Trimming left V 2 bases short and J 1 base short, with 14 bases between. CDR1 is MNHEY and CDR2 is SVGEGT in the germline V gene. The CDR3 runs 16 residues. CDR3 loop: CASSYPRHGSNTEAFF. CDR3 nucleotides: TGTGCCAGCAGTTACCCGCGACATGGATCGAACACTGAAGCTTTCTTT.

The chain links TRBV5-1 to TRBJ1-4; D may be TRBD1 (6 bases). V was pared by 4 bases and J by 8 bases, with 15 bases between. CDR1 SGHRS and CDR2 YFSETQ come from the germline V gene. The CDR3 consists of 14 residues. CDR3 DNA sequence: TGCGCCAGCAGCCCAGGACAGCCAAAAGAAAAACTGTTTTTT. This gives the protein CASSPGQPKEKLFF.

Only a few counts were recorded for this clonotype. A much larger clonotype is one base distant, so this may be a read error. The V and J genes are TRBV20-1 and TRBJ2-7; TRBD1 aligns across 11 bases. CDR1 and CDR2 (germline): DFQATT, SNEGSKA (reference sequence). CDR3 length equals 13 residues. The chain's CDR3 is CGGDRGDTYEQYF. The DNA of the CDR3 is TGCGGTGGGGACAGGGGGGACACCTACGAGCAGTACTTC.

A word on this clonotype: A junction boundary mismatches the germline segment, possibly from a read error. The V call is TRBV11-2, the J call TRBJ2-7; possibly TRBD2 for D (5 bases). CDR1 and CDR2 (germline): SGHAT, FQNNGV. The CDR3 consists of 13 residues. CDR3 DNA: TGTGCCATCAGCTTAGAAGACGACTACGTGCAGTACTTC. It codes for CAISLEDDYVQYF. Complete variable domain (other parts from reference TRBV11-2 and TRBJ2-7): EAGVAQSPRYKIIEKRQSVAFWCNPISGHATLYWYQQILGQGPKLLIQFQNNGVVDDSQLPKDRFSAERLKGVDSTLKIQPAKLEDSAVYLCAISLEDDYVQYFGPGTRLTVT.

In DNA, the CDR3 is TGCAGTGCTGGTCGGTGGGACATGGGGCGGGACAAGCAGTACTTC. This sequence encodes CSAGRWDMGRDKQYF. V usage is TRBV20-1 and J usage is TRBJ2-7; the D gene could be TRBD1 or TRBD2 (6 bases each). CDR3 size: 15 residues. The germline gives CDR1 DFQATT, CDR2 SNEGSKA (reference sequence). V was clipped by 5 bases and J by 8 bases, with 25 bases between them.

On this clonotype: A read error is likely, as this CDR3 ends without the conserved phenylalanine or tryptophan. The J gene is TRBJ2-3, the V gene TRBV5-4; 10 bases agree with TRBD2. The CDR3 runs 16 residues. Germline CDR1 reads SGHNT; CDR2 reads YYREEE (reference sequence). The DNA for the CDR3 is TGTGCAAGCAGCTCGTCCCAGCGGGGGGGTAGAGATACGCAGTATTTA. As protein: CASSSSQRGGRDTQYL.

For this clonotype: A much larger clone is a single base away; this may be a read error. The CDR3: CAWCVWGSTDTQYF. CDR3 nucleotides: TGTGCCTGGTGTGTTTGGGGGAGCACAGATACGCAGTATTTT. This chain links TRBV30 with TRBJ2-3; D is perhaps TRBD1 or TRBD2 (5 bases each). This CDR3 is built from 14 residues. CDR1 and CDR2 (germline): GTSNPN, SVGIG (reference sequence).

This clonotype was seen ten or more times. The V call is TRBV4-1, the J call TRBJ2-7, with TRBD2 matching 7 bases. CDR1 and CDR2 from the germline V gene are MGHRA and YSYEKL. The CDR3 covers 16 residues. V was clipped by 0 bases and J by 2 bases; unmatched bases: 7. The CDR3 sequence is CASSQEPGTTAYEQYF. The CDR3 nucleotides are TGCGCCAGCAGCCAAGAGCCCGGGACTACAGCCTACGAGCAGTACTTC.

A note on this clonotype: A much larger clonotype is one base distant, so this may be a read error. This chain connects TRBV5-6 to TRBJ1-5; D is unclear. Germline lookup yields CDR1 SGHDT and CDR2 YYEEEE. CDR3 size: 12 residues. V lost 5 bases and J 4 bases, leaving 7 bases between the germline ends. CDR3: CASRMGNQPQHF. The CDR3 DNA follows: TGTGCCAGCAGAATGGGGAATCAGCCCCAGCATTTT.

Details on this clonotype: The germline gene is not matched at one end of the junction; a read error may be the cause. The CDR3 loop is CNAPGLANNELFF. As DNA, the CDR3 is TGCAATGCTCCGGGACTAGCCAACAATGAGCTGTTCTTC. The rearrangement links TRBV20-1 to TRBJ2-1, with 9 bases aligning to TRBD2. The V gene's germline CDR1 is DFQATT and CDR2 SNEGSKA (reference sequence). CDR3 length equals 13 residues.

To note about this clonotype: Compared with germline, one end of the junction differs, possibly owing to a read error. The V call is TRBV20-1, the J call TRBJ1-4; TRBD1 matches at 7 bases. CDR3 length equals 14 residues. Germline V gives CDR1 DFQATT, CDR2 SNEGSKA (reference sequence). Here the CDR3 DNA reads TGCAGTGCTGATACAGGGGTGGGGAATGAGAAACTGTTTTTT. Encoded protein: CSADTGVGNEKLFF.

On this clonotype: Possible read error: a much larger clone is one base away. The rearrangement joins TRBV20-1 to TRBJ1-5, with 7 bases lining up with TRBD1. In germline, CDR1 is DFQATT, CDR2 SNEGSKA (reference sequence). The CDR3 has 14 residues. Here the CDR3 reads CSARKGAVNQSQHF. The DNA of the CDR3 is TGCAGTGCTAGAAAGGGGGCAGTGAATCAGTCCCAGCATTTT.